The next 14 T cell receptor beta chains were all read from a single sample in a study of T-cell memory formation after mild COVID-19. TCRdb re-analysed the 5' RACE reads in MiXCR, keeping a single row per CDR3 protein. The sample records around 300,000 distinct CDR3 sequences, roughly 13% being singletons. Sample: PBMCs or a T cell subset sorted from them (not recorded which). These receptors were collected from a man between 18 and 35 years old who had mild COVID-19 (a few samples of this study predate the infection). Cell type and time point are not known.

This clonotype was picked up a small number of times. The V and J genes are TRBV3-1 and TRBJ2-6; D is ambiguous. The germline V gene has CDR1 LGHDT and CDR2 YNNKEL (reference sequence). This CDR3 has 13 amino acids. The V and J ends lost 5 bases and 2 bases respectively, with 4 bases between them. CDR3 DNA: TGTGCCAGCAGCTACCCTGGGGCCAACGTCCTGACTTTC. Protein: CASSYPGANVLTF.

This clonotype was seen just once. This sequence joins TRBV7-2 and TRBJ2-7; no clear D. Germline assignment: CDR1 SGHTA and CDR2 FQGNSA. CDR3 length: 15 amino acids. V dropped 4 bases and J dropped 3 bases, with 16 bases sitting between them. For the CDR3, the DNA is TGTGCCAGCAGCTATAGTGGCCAAGCAAACTACGAGCAGTACGTC. Residues: CASSYSGQANYEQYV.

This rearrangement joins TRBV6-2 or TRBV6-3 to TRBJ1-5, with 10 nucleotides matching TRBD1. With 7 bases clipped from V and 4 bases from J, the junction kept 7 bases outside the gene matches. Germline values: CDR1 MNHEY, CDR2 SVGEGT. The CDR3 extends over 15 amino acids. The CDR3 DNA reads TGTGCCAGCACCACGGACAGGGGGTGGAATCAGCCCCAGCATTTT. This encodes CASTTDRGWNQPQHF.

CDR3 sequence reads: CASRSTGGQETQYF. The DNA of the CDR3 is TGTGCCAGCAGGTCGACAGGGGGCCAAGAGACCCAGTACTTC. The chain employs TRBV12-3 or TRBV12-4 and TRBJ2-5; 9 positions agree with TRBD1. The CDR3 covers 14 residues. J was trimmed by 1 base and V by 6 bases; bases with no gene match: 3.

This clonotype showed up just a few times. The chain is built from TRBV9 and TRBJ2-5, with D tentatively TRBD2 (6 bases). The CDR3 runs 14 residues. Germline V gene sequence: CDR1 SGDLS, CDR2 YYNGEE. V lost 3 bases and J 4 bases, leaving 13 bases between the germline ends. CDR3 nucleotide sequence: TGTGCCAGCAGCGGAAGACTAGATGGAGAGACCCAGTACTTC. Translated: CASSGRLDGETQYF.

This clonotype was picked up many times. V usage is TRBV7-2 and J usage is TRBJ2-5; D is unclear. The CDR3 length is 13 residues. From germline, CDR1 is SGHTA and CDR2 FQGNSA. Trimming shortened V by 3 bases and J by 4 bases, and 9 bases separated the two germline ends. The CDR3 DNA reads as TGTGCCAGCAGCTTTACCAGGAGAGAGACCCAGTACTTC. Translated, it gives CASSFTRRETQYF. Drawing the rest from reference TRBV7-2 and TRBJ2-5, the complete variable domain is GAGVSQSPSNKVTEKGKDVELRCDPISGHTALYWYRQSLGQGLEFLIYFQGNSAPDKSGLPSDRFSAERTGGSVSTLTIQRTQQEDSAVYLCASSFTRRETQYFGPGTRLLVL.

The table lists this clonotype with a few counts. V is TRBV4-1 and J is TRBJ2-7; TRBD1 might be the D (7 bases). The CDR3 extends over 15 amino acids. V was shortened by 1 base and J by 3 bases, with 13 bases between the two germline ends. Germline V gene lookup returns CDR1 MGHRA and CDR2 YSYEKL. CDR3 sequence: CASSQGTGGGYEQYV. In DNA form, the CDR3 reads TGCGCCAGCAGCCAAGGGACAGGAGGGGGCTACGAGCAGTACGTC.

This clonotype occurred many times. J is TRBJ2-7 and V is TRBV5-1; 12 bases are a match to TRBD2. Germline CDR1 and CDR2: SGHRS and YFSETQ. The CDR3 runs to 15 residues. V was clipped by 0 bases and J by 5 bases; unmatched bases: 3. In nucleotides, the CDR3 is TGCGCCAGCAGCTTGGGACTAGCGGGGGTCAACGAGCAGTACTTC. It translates to CASSLGLAGVNEQYF.

This clonotype was detected many times. The V and J genes are TRBV7-2 and TRBJ2-3; TRBD2 is a possible D gene (5 bases). CDR1 and CDR2 from the germline V gene are SGHTA and FQGNSA. V dropped 1 base and J dropped 1 base, with 9 bases sitting between them. The CDR3 has 15 residues. CDR3 nucleotide sequence: TGTGCCAGCAGCTTAGGGACTCCCCGCACAGATACGCAGTATTTT. Its translation: CASSLGTPRTDTQYF.

This clonotype came up a few times. The rearrangement joins TRBV4-1 to TRBJ2-7, with a possible D match to TRBD2 (6 bases). This CDR3 is 15 amino acids long. The germline V and J ends were trimmed by 4 bases and 7 bases, with 20 bases remaining between them. CDR1 and CDR2 from the germline V gene are MGHRA and YSYEKL. The CDR3 sequence: CASSPIRDSLGEQYF. Written as DNA, the CDR3 is TGCGCCAGCAGCCCGATCCGGGACTCCCTGGGGGAGCAGTACTTC.

This clonotype was seen a handful of times. V and J are TRBV29-1 and TRBJ1-1; the D is unclear. The CDR3 contains 13 residues. Germline V gene data show CDR1 as SQVTM and CDR2 as ANQGSEA. The V and J ends lost 5 bases and 1 base respectively, with 11 bases between them. Here the CDR3 reads CSVKGGANTEAFF. Written as DNA, the CDR3 is TGCAGCGTTAAGGGAGGAGCGAACACTGAAGCTTTCTTT. The full variable domain, rest sourced from reference TRBV29-1 and TRBJ1-1, is SAVISQKPSRDICQRGTSLTIQCQVDSQVTMMFWYRQQPGQSLTLIATANQGSEATYESGFVIDKFPISRPNLTFSTLTVSNMSPEDSSIYLCSVKGGANTEAFFGQGTRLTVV.

This clonotype was picked up a small number of times. The DNA of the CDR3 is TGCGCCAGCAGCCAAGAGTTAACGGCGTACCAAGAGACCCAGTACTTC. Translation: CASSQELTAYQETQYF. The V gene is TRBV4-1, the J gene TRBJ2-5; D gene unclear. Germline V CDR1 and CDR2: MGHRA, YSYEKL. The V gene lost 0 bases and the J gene lost 0 bases, with 11 bases spanning the gap. The CDR3 consists of 16 residues.

In its sample, this clonotype was seen many times. The gene calls are TRBV7-8 and TRBJ2-3; 10 bases map to TRBD2. V lost 4 bases to trimming and J lost 1 base; unmatched junction nucleotides: 5. Germline lookup yields CDR1 SGHVS and CDR2 FQNEAQ. The CDR3 is 16 residues long. The CDR3 DNA follows: TGTGCCAGCAGCTCTACTAGCGGGGACGGCACAGATACGCAGTATTTT. Translating it yields CASSSTSGDGTDTQYF.

The V and J genes are TRBV7-9 and TRBJ2-1; D is ambiguous. Trimming removed 5 bases at V and 8 bases at J, with 10 bases between. Per the germline V gene, CDR1 is SEHNR and CDR2 is FQNEAQ (reference sequence). This CDR3 has 12 amino acids. The CDR3: CASSLGRHEQFF. The CDR3 nucleotides are TGTGCCAGCAGCCTAGGTCGGCATGAGCAGTTCTTC.